The next 22 T cell receptor beta chains were all read from a single sample in a study of blood T cell repertoires in COVID-19 (dated by TCRdb to 2018 to 2020). Library preparation was by the immunoSEQ multiplex PCR assay. TCRdb took this table from immuneACCESS and kept in-frame rearrangements with V and J called. Such tables lack part of the clones; where checked against another copy, unresolved V genes explain under half of the gap, and the rest is unexplained. The sample table records about 170,000 clones; roughly 91% of these occur just once. The ten largest clones take up more than 2% of the sample. Specimen: peripheral blood. Source of these receptors: a man aged 50 to 59 who had recovered from COVID-19.

V usage is TRBV7-2 and J usage is TRBJ1-4; possibly TRBD1 for D (5 bases). Germline CDR1 is SGHTA and CDR2 is FQGNSA. This CDR3 is built from 14 residues. Trimming shortened V by 3 bases and J by 6 bases, and 11 bases separated the two germline ends. CDR3 in DNA: TGTGCCAGCAGCTTGGGACGGGGGGATGAAAAACTGTTTTTT. Translated, it gives CASSLGRGDEKLFF.

This chain joins TRBV3-1 (or the pseudogene TRBV3-2) and TRBJ2-3; D uncertain. The CDR3 totals 13 residues. Germline loops: CDR1 LGHDT, CDR2 YNNKEL (reference sequence). Trimming left V 4 bases short and J 4 bases short, with 9 bases between. CDR3 in DNA: TGTGCCAGCAGCCCGAGAACCGCAGATACGCAGTATTTT. Its protein product is CASSPRTADTQYF.

The V call is TRBV29-1, the J call TRBJ2-7, with a tentative D call TRBD2 (6 bases). CDR1 and CDR2 from the germline V gene are SQVTM and ANQGSEA. Trimming took 3 bases from V and 13 from J, leaving 7 bases between them. This CDR3 has 8 amino acids. This CDR3 reads CSVEGGYF. The CDR3 nucleotides are TGCAGCGTTGAGGGGGGATACTTC.

CDR3 in amino acids: CASTLDRVQGYTF. CDR3 in DNA: TGCGCCAGCACCCTGGACAGGGTGCAGGGCTACACCTTC. The gene calls are TRBV5-1 and TRBJ1-2; 8 bases are a match to TRBD1. CDR1 SGHRS and CDR2 YFSETQ come from the germline V gene. V was clipped by 6 bases and J by 8 bases; unmatched bases: 9. The CDR3 sequence is 13 residues long.

The chain employs TRBV5-1 and TRBJ1-1; 8 positions agree with TRBD1. Germline V gives CDR1 SGHRS, CDR2 YFSETQ. This CDR3 has 14 amino acids. V lost 3 bases to trimming and J lost 7 bases; unmatched junction nucleotides: 8. The CDR3: CASSSQGGSLEAFF. For the CDR3, the DNA is TGCGCCAGCAGCTCACAGGGGGGGAGCCTTGAAGCTTTCTTT.

This clone has only one observation. The V gene is TRBV28, the J gene TRBJ2-6; TRBD1 is a possible D gene (6 bases). Trimming shortened V by 6 bases and J by 0 bases, and 18 bases separated the two germline ends. Germline V gene lookup returns CDR1 MDHEN and CDR2 SYDVKM. The CDR3 has 18 amino acids. In nucleotides, the CDR3 is TGTGCCAGCAGCATAACAGGACAGCACCTCTCTGGGGCCAACGTCCTGACTTTC. This encodes CASSITGQHLSGANVLTF.

The chain uses TRBV5-8 and TRBJ2-1; the D gene is possibly TRBD1 (6 bases). The V end lost 1 base, the J end lost 8 bases, and 16 bases lay between the germline ends. The CDR3 runs 15 residues. Germline V gene sequence: CDR1 SGHTS, CDR2 YDEGEE. The CDR3 spells CASSLIQGGRDEQFF. CDR3 nucleotide sequence: TGTGCCAGCAGCTTGATACAGGGCGGTAGGGATGAGCAGTTCTTC.

V gene TRBV9 combines with J gene TRBJ2-3, with 7 positions matching TRBD2. Looked up from germline, CDR1 is SGDLS and CDR2 is YYNGEE. The length of the CDR3 is 16 residues. Trimming cost V 3 bases and J 4 bases; bases outside gene matches: 11. The DNA of the CDR3 is TGTGCCAGCAGCGAAACGACTAGCCTGCTTCCAGATACGCAGTATTTT. Translating it yields CASSETTSLLPDTQYF. Complete variable domain (other parts from reference TRBV9 and TRBJ2-3): DSGVTQTPKHLITATGQRVTLRCSPRSGDLSVYWYQQSLDQGLQFLIQYYNGEERAKGNILERFSAQQFPDLHSELNLSSLELGDSALYFCASSETTSLLPDTQYFGPGTRLTVL.

The chain joins TRBV28 to TRBJ2-7; D perhaps matches TRBD1 (6 bases). CDR3 length: 15 amino acids. The germline gives CDR1 MDHEN, CDR2 SYDVKM. The ends were cut back, 6 bases at V and 2 bases at J, with 17 bases in the middle. CDR3 nucleotides: TGTGCCAGCAGGGGTGGACAGCTCTTTGCCTACGAGCAGTACTTC. Protein sequence: CASRGGQLFAYEQYF.

The chain couples TRBV27 to TRBJ2-1; TRBD1 aligns across 9 bases. The CDR3 has 15 residues. V lost 6 bases and J lost 6; bases outside the gene matches: 9. Per germline, CDR1 MNHEY and CDR2 SMNVEV (reference sequence). The CDR3 sequence: CASSSGTGNLNEQFF. The CDR3 nucleotides are TGTGCCAGCAGCTCCGGGACAGGGAATCTCAATGAGCAGTTCTTC.

This chain uses TRBV18 with TRBJ1-2; 7 bases match TRBD1. Germline V gives CDR1 KGHSH, CDR2 LQKENI. The CDR3 has 15 residues. Trimming cost V 2 bases and J 3 bases; bases outside gene matches: 6. The CDR3, as DNA: TGTGCCAGCTCACCATTGGAGGGGGCCGACTATGGCTACACCTTC. It translates to CASSPLEGADYGYTF.

This chain joins TRBV9 and TRBJ1-1; 9 nucleotides line up with TRBD1. The germline CDR1 and CDR2 sequences are SGDLS and YYNGEE. This CDR3 contains 14 residues. The junction had 5 bases not matched to a gene; V was cut back by 4 bases and J by 4 bases. The CDR3, as DNA: TGTGCCAGCAGCTCGGACAGGGGTGGCACTGAAGCTTTCTTT. Protein sequence: CASSSDRGGTEAFF.

This clone was detected only a few times. The chain couples TRBV6-2 or TRBV6-3 to TRBJ1-5; the match to TRBD1 covers 7 bases. V was clipped by 5 bases and J by 7 bases; unmatched bases: 8. CDR3 length: 14 amino acids. The germline CDR1 and CDR2 sequences are MNHEY and SVGEGT. CDR3 coding DNA: TGTGCCAGCAGTCCCACAGGGGTAAAACAGCCCCAGCATTTT. Translation: CASSPTGVKQPQHF.

The gene calls are TRBV29-1 and TRBJ2-7, with D possibly being TRBD1 (6 bases). The CDR3 is 13 amino acids. The germline V and J ends were trimmed by 3 bases and 3 bases, with 12 bases remaining between them. The germline gives CDR1 SQVTM, CDR2 ANQGSEA. For the CDR3, the DNA is TGCAGCGTTGAGGGCGAGACAGGCTACGAGCAGTACTTC. As protein: CSVEGETGYEQYF.

The genes are TRBV4-3 and TRBJ1-1; TRBD1 agrees at 8 bases. Germline loops: CDR1 LGHNA, CDR2 YSLEER. This CDR3 spans 14 amino acids. V gave up 6 bases and J gave up 4 bases; unmatched junction bases: 7. The CDR3 is CASSLDRDFTEAFF. In nucleotides, the CDR3 is TGCGCCAGCAGTCTGGACAGGGACTTCACTGAAGCTTTCTTT.

This clone has more than one count but fewer than ten. Additional DNA sequences in this sample encode the identical CDR3. This chain joins TRBV7-2 and TRBJ2-1; D is perhaps TRBD2 (7 bases). Trimming removed 3 bases from V and 4 bases from J, with 10 bases in between. CDR1 SGHTA and CDR2 FQGNSA come from the germline V gene. This CDR3 spans 14 amino acids. Written as DNA, the CDR3 is TGTGCCAGCAGCTTGGGGGGGCCGTACAATGAGCAGTTCTTC. This gives the protein CASSLGGPYNEQFF.

The rearrangement joins TRBV4-3 to TRBJ2-3; 8 bases line up with TRBD2. Trimming took 0 bases from V and 10 from J; bases not matched to a gene: 3. Germline lookup yields CDR1 LGHNA and CDR2 YSLEER. The CDR3 has 13 residues. The CDR3 sequence is CASSQDGGLAQYF. For the CDR3, the DNA is TGCGCCAGCAGCCAAGATGGGGGACTAGCGCAGTATTTT.

This rearrangement joins TRBV2 to TRBJ2-5; 8 nucleotides match TRBD2. Losses at the gene ends were 7 bases for V and 5 bases for J; bases not matched to a gene: 6. The germline V gene encodes CDR1 SNHLY and CDR2 FYNNEI. This CDR3 has 13 amino acids. CDR3 sequence: CASNGGVRETQYF. CDR3 in DNA: TGTGCCAGCAACGGGGGGGTTAGGGAGACCCAGTACTTC.

J is TRBJ2-2 and V is TRBV11-2; 8 nucleotides agree with TRBD1. CDR1 is SGHAT, CDR2 FQNNGV, per germline. There are 14 residues in the CDR3. The junction had 1 base not matched to a gene; V was cut back by 3 bases and J by 4 bases. CDR3 sequence: CASSFTGGTGELFF. CDR3 DNA: TGTGCCAGCAGCTTTACAGGGGGCACCGGGGAGCTGTTTTTT.

The V call is TRBV5-1, the J call TRBJ2-7; D remains unclear. The CDR3 totals 16 residues. The germline CDR1 and CDR2 sequences are SGHRS and YFSETQ. Trimming took 1 base from V and 0 from J, leaving 14 bases between them. The CDR3: CASSLLAVSNSYEQYF. CDR3 in DNA: TGCGCCAGCAGCTTGCTGGCAGTTTCGAACTCCTACGAGCAGTACTTC.

V usage is TRBV5-1 and J usage is TRBJ2-1; 10 bases are a match to TRBD2. Germline loops: CDR1 SGHRS, CDR2 YFSETQ. J gave up 5 bases and V 2 bases, and 1 base lay outside the gene matches. The CDR3 runs to 14 residues. For the CDR3, the DNA is TGCGCCAGCAGCTTAACTAGCGGGGACAATGAGCAGTTCTTC. Protein sequence: CASSLTSGDNEQFF.

This clone occurred a few times. The chain recombines TRBV7-2 with TRBJ2-2, with TRBD2 identical over 7 bases. The CDR3 loop spans 20 amino acids. Losses at the gene ends were 0 bases for V and 0 bases for J; bases not matched to a gene: 13. Germline CDR1 SGHTA, CDR2 FQGNSA. In nucleotides, the CDR3 is TGTGCCAGCAGCTTAGCGTGGTTTATCGCGGGAGAGGCGAACACCGGGGAGCTGTTTTTT. Its protein is CASSLAWFIAGEANTGELFF.